This entry lists 13 T cell receptor beta chains sequenced from one sample in a study of blood T cell repertoires in COVID-19 (dated by TCRdb to 2018 to 2020). Libraries were constructed by the immunoSEQ multiplex PCR assay. This is the immuneACCESS table as TCRdb keeps it, with only in-frame sequences that have V and J called. A part of the clones is gone; compared with another copy, unresolved V genes explain less than half, and the rest is unexplained. The sample data list 150,000 to 250,000 clones, and roughly 79% of these were observed just once. The top ten clonotypes cover approximately 6.9% of the sample. Sequenced: peripheral blood. These receptors were taken from a human donor with acute or convalescent COVID-19. The donor label of this sample is uncertain.

This chain connects TRBV10-3 to TRBJ2-7; TRBD2 aligns across 10 bases. Germline-derived CDR1 and CDR2 are ENHRY and SYGVKD. The ends lost 4 bases at V and 5 bases at J; junction bases unmatched: 5. The CDR3 runs 14 residues. The CDR3: CAISVLAGTNEQYF. The CDR3 DNA is TGTGCCATCAGTGTACTAGCGGGAACAAACGAGCAGTACTTC.

The chain uses TRBV2 and TRBJ1-5; no firm D call. This CDR3 has 12 residues. Trimming pared 9 bases from V and 10 bases from J, leaving 16 bases between. Looked up from germline, CDR1 is SNHLY and CDR2 is FYNNEI. The CDR3 region has the DNA TGTGCCAGTCGTGGAGAGGGTCCACCCCAGCATTTT. Protein sequence: CASRGEGPPQHF.

This clone has just one count. The same CDR3 also results from other DNA sequences found in this sample. V usage is TRBV3-1 (or the pseudogene TRBV3-2) and J usage is TRBJ1-1, with D tentatively TRBD1 (5 bases). CDR1 is LGHDT, CDR2 YNNKEL, per germline (reference sequence). The CDR3 is made up of 13 amino acids. Trimming cost V 1 base and J 6 bases, with 9 bases left between them. The CDR3, as DNA: TGTGCCAGCAGCCAAGGCGGGGGAGCTGAAGCTTTCTTT. It yields the protein CASSQGGGAEAFF.

The rearrangement links TRBV27 to TRBJ2-2; 7 bases line up with TRBD1. The V gene's germline CDR1 is MNHEY and CDR2 SMNVEV (reference sequence). Trimming took 6 bases from V and 6 from J; bases not matched to a gene: 16. The CDR3 sequence is 17 residues long. The CDR3 reads CASSRDSSSLGPGELFF. The CDR3 DNA reads TGTGCCAGCAGCCGGGACAGCAGTTCTTTAGGGCCCGGGGAGCTGTTTTTT.

This clone was recorded many times. The V gene is TRBV2, the J gene TRBJ1-5; tentatively, D is TRBD1 (6 bases). Germline CDR1 is SNHLY and CDR2 is FYNNEI. V shed 7 bases and J shed 7 bases, with 17 bases lying between them. The CDR3 is made up of 14 amino acids. CDR3 protein: CASNDRAGVQPQHF. DNA for the CDR3: TGTGCCAGCAATGATAGGGCAGGGGTCCAGCCCCAGCATTTT.

This clone was seen only once. The genes are TRBV28 and TRBJ2-6; 10 bases are a match to TRBD2. Germline V gene lookup returns CDR1 MDHEN and CDR2 SYDVKM. This CDR3 has 16 residues. V shed 5 bases and J 2 bases; nucleotides not matched to a gene: 3. The CDR3 coding sequence is TGTGCCAGCAGTACCAGCGGGAGGGCTGGGGCCAACGTCCTGACTTTC. As protein: CASSTSGRAGANVLTF.

This sequence joins TRBV29-1 and TRBJ2-6, with 9 bases aligning to TRBD1. The CDR3 is 15 residues long. The germline V gene encodes CDR1 SQVTM and CDR2 ANQGSEA. J was trimmed by 4 bases and V by 6 bases; bases with no gene match: 7. The CDR3 DNA reads TGCAGCGTAAAACAGGGGGCGTCAGGGGCCAACGTCCTGACTTTC. It specifies CSVKQGASGANVLTF.

This clone was seen only once. The chain links TRBV2 to TRBJ1-2; weak D call: TRBD1 (5 bases). The CDR3 sequence is 15 residues long. With 6 bases removed from V and 6 bases from J, the gap between germline ends came to 20 bases. Germline CDR1 is SNHLY and CDR2 is FYNNEI. The CDR3 nucleotides read TGTGCCAGCAGAGACCGACAGACGGGTCAGGATGGCTACACCTTC. Translation: CASRDRQTGQDGYTF.

This sequence joins TRBV25-1 and TRBJ1-3; D is possibly TRBD1 (5 bases). There are 15 residues in the CDR3. V was cut by 2 bases and J by 2 bases, with 10 bases left in between. Germline loops: CDR1 MGHDK, CDR2 SYGVNS. CDR3 region: CASSEMGLAGNTIYF. CDR3 coding DNA: TGTGCCAGCAGTGAAATGGGACTGGCTGGAAACACCATATATTTT. The variable domain in full, completed from reference TRBV25-1 and TRBJ1-3, reads EADIYQTPRYLVIGTGKKITLECSQTMGHDKMYWYQQDPGMELHLIHYSYGVNSTEKGDLSSESTVSRIRTEHFPLTLESARPSHTSQYLCASSEMGLAGNTIYFGEGSWLTVV.

The V gene is TRBV7-9, the J gene TRBJ2-5; tentatively, D is TRBD1 (5 bases). The CDR3 consists of 13 residues. Per the germline V gene, CDR1 is SEHNR and CDR2 is FQNEAQ (reference sequence). The V and J ends lost 2 bases and 4 bases respectively, with 8 bases between them. CDR3 protein: CASSLQGIETQYF. The CDR3 DNA is TGTGCCAGCAGCTTACAGGGTATAGAGACCCAGTACTTC.

This sequence joins TRBV2 and TRBJ1-5; D might be TRBD1 (6 bases). The CDR3 has 14 residues. Trimming shortened V by 6 bases and J by 1 base, and 10 bases separated the two germline ends. Germline CDR1 SNHLY, CDR2 FYNNEI. Here the CDR3 DNA reads TGTGCCAGCAGCATCCAGGGGAGCAATCAGCCCCAGCATTTT. This encodes CASSIQGSNQPQHF. The variable domain in full, completed from reference TRBV2 and TRBJ1-5, reads EPEVTQTPSHQVTQMGQEVILRCVPISNHLYFYWYRQILGQKVEFLVSFYNNEISEKSEIFDDQFSVERPDGSNFTLKIRSTKLEDSAMYFCASSIQGSNQPQHFGDGTRLSIL.

This chain joins TRBV7-2 and TRBJ1-3, with 7 bases identical to TRBD1. Germline CDR1 is SGHTA and CDR2 is FQGNSA. The CDR3 runs 17 residues. V was clipped by 1 base and J by 4 bases; unmatched bases: 10. CDR3 DNA sequence: TGTGCCAGCAGCTTAGAGAGGACAGGAGGCCCCGGAAACACCATATATTTT. It codes for CASSLERTGGPGNTIYF.

J is TRBJ2-4 and V is TRBV6-6; perhaps TRBD1 as D (6 bases). V was cut by 7 bases and J by 3 bases, with 10 bases left in between. In germline, CDR1 is MNHNY, CDR2 SVGAGI (reference sequence). The CDR3 is made up of 13 amino acids. For the CDR3, the DNA is TGTGCCAGCAACGCAGGGGTCAAAAACATTCAGTACTTC. It is translated as CASNAGVKNIQYF.